These 25 T cell receptor beta chains came from one sample sequenced in a study of early T cells in non-severe SARS-CoV-2 infection. In TCRdb, the 5' RACE reads were re-called with MiXCR into one record per CDR3 protein. This table holds over 50,000 distinct CDR3 sequences, 7.7% found once. The sample was whole blood, taken at baseline. Every receptor here comes from an adult who was a healthcare worker with PCR-confirmed SARS-CoV-2 infection or an uninfected control (not recorded which).

The chain's CDR3 is CASRTEQGERYEQYF. The CDR3 DNA follows: TGCGCCAGCAGAACCGAACAGGGGGAGCGCTACGAGCAGTACTTC. V is TRBV5-1 and J is TRBJ2-7; TRBD1 matches 8 bases. The V gene end was trimmed by 5 bases and the J gene end by 3 bases; junction bases not matched to a gene: 10. CDR1 and CDR2 from the germline V gene are SGHRS and YFSETQ. The CDR3 has 15 amino acids.

This clonotype came up many times. The chain carries TRBV14 and TRBJ2-3; D gene uncertain. The CDR3 is 15 residues long. The germline V gene encodes CDR1 SGHDN and CDR2 FVKESK. V was cut by 2 bases and J by 0 bases, with 9 bases left in between. The CDR3 reads CASSQLTSSTDTQYF. CDR3 coding DNA: TGTGCCAGCAGCCAACTAACCTCTAGCACAGATACGCAGTATTTT.

The chain employs TRBV9 and TRBJ2-3; D is unresolved. This CDR3 comprises 13 residues. Trimming left V 4 bases short and J 4 bases short, with 10 bases between. Germline loops: CDR1 SGDLS, CDR2 YYNGEE. CDR3 DNA: TGTGCCAGCAGCCAAGGGCCCCCAGATACGCAGTATTTT. Translation: CASSQGPPDTQYF.

This clonotype was recorded at least ten times. V and J are TRBV19 and TRBJ1-5, with 9 nucleotides matching TRBD1. The V segment lost 4 bases and the J segment 5 bases; nucleotides outside the gene matches: 9. CDR1 LNHDA and CDR2 SQIVND come from the germline V gene (reference sequence). This CDR3 region has 16 residues. In DNA, the CDR3 is TGTGCCAGTAGTACGACCGGGACAGGGTTGTATCAGCCCCAGCATTTT. Encoded protein: CASSTTGTGLYQPQHF.

This clonotype has just a few counts. The chain combines TRBV28 with TRBJ2-1, with TRBD2 matching over 8 bases. V shed 5 bases and J 4 bases; nucleotides not matched to a gene: 4. Germline V CDR1 and CDR2: MDHEN, SYDVKM. The CDR3 sequence is 14 residues long. The CDR3 loop is CASSRTSLYNEQFF. In DNA form, the CDR3 reads TGTGCCAGCAGTCGGACTAGCTTGTACAATGAGCAGTTCTTC.

This clonotype was detected many times. This chain joins TRBV7-2 and TRBJ2-4; tentatively, D is TRBD2 (6 bases). The CDR3 is 14 residues long. The germline V and J ends were trimmed by 2 bases and 1 base, with 6 bases remaining between them. Germline CDR1 is SGHTA and CDR2 is FQGNSA. In nucleotides, the CDR3 is TGTGCCAGCAGCTTACGGGAGGCCAAAAACATTCAGTACTTC. This translates into CASSLREAKNIQYF.

A few counts support this clonotype. The CDR3 region has the DNA TGTGCCAGCAGCCAAGAAGGGGCGATCTCCTACAATGAGCAGTTCTTC. Translated, it gives CASSQEGAISYNEQFF. The gene calls are TRBV14 and TRBJ2-1; maybe TRBD1 (5 bases). Trimming took 0 bases from V and 0 from J, leaving 9 bases between them. The germline V gene has CDR1 SGHDN and CDR2 FVKESK. The CDR3 covers 16 residues.

This clonotype has a handful of counts. The chain uses TRBV5-1 and TRBJ2-1; no reliable D call. This CDR3 has 13 residues. The germline V gene has CDR1 SGHRS and CDR2 YFSETQ. V gave up 7 bases and J gave up 3 bases, with 11 bases separating them. The CDR3 nucleotides are TGCGCCAGCGGAGCCCAAAGCTACAATGAGCAGTTCTTC. It translates to CASGAQSYNEQFF.

There are a few counts of this clonotype. The genes are TRBV7-6 and TRBJ2-1, with 14 bases matching TRBD2. The CDR3 contains 16 residues. The V segment lost 5 bases and the J segment 6 bases; nucleotides outside the gene matches: 6. The V gene's germline CDR1 is SGHVS and CDR2 FNYEAQ. The CDR3 sequence is CASSLGTSGSVNEQFF. CDR3 DNA: TGTGCCAGCAGCCTCGGGACTAGCGGGAGCGTCAATGAGCAGTTCTTC. Together with reference TRBV7-6 and TRBJ2-1, the CDR3 gives the full variable domain: GAGVSQSPRYKVTKRGQDVALRCDPISGHVSLYWYRQALGQGPEFLTYFNYEAQQDKSGLPNDRFSAERPEGSISTLTIQRTEQRDSAMYRCASSLGTSGSVNEQFFGPGTRLTVL.

There are a few counts of this clonotype. The genes are TRBV4-1 and TRBJ2-6; D uncertain. Trimming cost V 4 bases and J 0 bases, with 13 bases left between them. CDR3 length: 17 amino acids. Germline V gives CDR1 MGHRA, CDR2 YSYEKL. The CDR3 protein is CASSPVAPRSGANVLTF. The CDR3 bases are TGCGCCAGCAGCCCAGTCGCGCCACGCTCTGGGGCCAACGTCCTGACTTTC.

This clonotype has at least ten counts. This chain connects TRBV28 to TRBJ1-5, with 7 bases lining up with TRBD1. The V gene's germline CDR1 is MDHEN and CDR2 SYDVKM. The CDR3 extends over 13 amino acids. V gave up 5 bases and J gave up 3 bases; unmatched junction bases: 1. The CDR3 nucleotides are TGTGCCAGCAGTGACAGGGCCAATCAGCCCCAGCATTTT. Encoded protein: CASSDRANQPQHF.

This clonotype was counted only a few times. J is TRBJ2-7 and V is TRBV15, with TRBD2 identical over 7 bases. Germline V CDR1 and CDR2: LNHNV, YYDKDF (reference sequence). The CDR3 loop spans 14 amino acids. The trim removed 5 bases at V and 2 bases at J, leaving 6 bases unmatched. CDR3: CATSLTSAAYEQYF. The CDR3 DNA is TGTGCCACCAGCCTTACTAGCGCCGCCTACGAGCAGTACTTC. The full variable domain, in which reference TRBV15 and TRBJ2-7 provide the parts outside the CDR3, is DAMVIQNPRYQVTQFGKPVTLSCSQTLNHNVMYWYQQKSSQAPKLLFHYYDKDFNNEADTPDNFQSRRPNTSFCFLDIRSPGLGDTAMYLCATSLTSAAYEQYFGPGTRLTVT.

This clonotype was recorded once. A read error may be the cause here, since a much bigger clone is one base away. This chain uses TRBV2 with TRBJ2-2; no clear D gene. The CDR3 is 17 amino acids. Germline V CDR1 and CDR2: SNHLY, FYNNEI. CDR3 DNA: TGTGCCAACAGTGAAGCCCCGGGCAGATGGGACACCGGGGAGCTGTTTTTT. The encoded protein is CANSEAPGRWDTGELFF.

This clonotype was observed many times. The gene calls are TRBV7-6 and TRBJ1-5, with 7 bases matching TRBD1. Germline CDR1 SGHVS, CDR2 FNYEAQ. This CDR3 comprises 13 residues. V lost 4 bases to trimming and J lost 6 bases; unmatched junction nucleotides: 3. This chain's CDR3 is CASSSTGVQPQHF. CDR3 sequence (DNA): TGTGCCAGCAGCTCAACAGGGGTTCAGCCCCAGCATTTT.

The rearrangement uses TRBV7-9 and TRBJ1-3; no clear D gene. CDR1 SEHNR and CDR2 FQNEAQ come from the germline V gene (reference sequence). Trimming left V 10 bases short and J 2 bases short, with 15 bases between. The length of the CDR3 is 14 residues. This chain's CDR3 is CATTPGETGNTIYF. The CDR3 bases are TGTGCCACTACTCCTGGCGAGACTGGAAACACCATATATTTT.

This clonotype was counted only a few times. This rearrangement joins TRBV7-2 to TRBJ2-7; 8 nucleotides agree with TRBD2. Per germline, CDR1 SGHTA and CDR2 FQGNSA. This CDR3 is 15 amino acids long. Trimming at V came to 3 bases and at J to 5 bases, leaving 9 bases not matched to a gene. The CDR3 sequence: CASSLVASGLDEQYF. The CDR3 DNA is TGTGCCAGCAGCTTGGTGGCTAGCGGGCTCGACGAGCAGTACTTC.

This clonotype was seen many times. The chain carries TRBV5-5 and TRBJ2-1; 11 positions agree with TRBD2. V was clipped by 0 bases and J by 8 bases; unmatched bases: 7. The CDR3 runs 16 residues. Per the germline V gene, CDR1 is SGHKS and CDR2 is YYEKEE (reference sequence). The CDR3 loop is CASSLALAGGGDEQFF. DNA for the CDR3: TGTGCCAGCAGCTTGGCGCTAGCGGGAGGTGGTGATGAGCAGTTCTTC.

This clonotype appeared many times. The chain uses TRBV5-8 and TRBJ1-5; D is perhaps TRBD1 (5 bases). Trimming shortened V by 5 bases and J by 6 bases, and 15 bases separated the two germline ends. The CDR3 runs to 14 residues. From germline, CDR1 is SGHTS and CDR2 YDEGEE. In DNA, the CDR3 is TGTGCCAGCAGTGTTAATTGGGGGGGTCAGCCCCAGCATTTT. It translates to CASSVNWGGQPQHF.

This clonotype turned up a few times. CDR3 DNA sequence: TGTGCCAGCAGCTTAGATCAGTATTACTATGGCTACACCTTC. It encodes CASSLDQYYYGYTF. The chain uses TRBV11-2 and TRBJ1-2; D gene unclear. The CDR3 is made up of 14 amino acids. In germline, CDR1 is SGHAT, CDR2 FQNNGV. Trimming removed 0 bases from V and 3 bases from J, with 8 bases in between.

There are many counts of this clonotype. The chain combines TRBV4-2 with TRBJ1-4; D ambiguous. This CDR3 comprises 15 residues. Germline loops: CDR1 LGHNA, CDR2 YNFKEQ. V lost 0 bases and J 7 bases, leaving 12 bases between the germline ends. The CDR3 is CASSQDLGSGEKLFF. CDR3 DNA: TGTGCCAGCAGCCAAGATCTTGGGTCAGGTGAAAAACTGTTTTTT.

This clonotype appeared a few times. This rearrangement joins TRBV18 to TRBJ2-5; D perhaps matches TRBD2 (5 bases). Trimming left V 6 bases short and J 5 bases short, with 19 bases between. This CDR3 has 15 residues. Germline values: CDR1 KGHSH, CDR2 LQKENI. DNA for the CDR3: TGTGCCAGCTCCCCATCGGGCCACCCGGGGGAGACCCAGTACTTC. Its translation is CASSPSGHPGETQYF. Full variable domain (missing parts from reference TRBV18 and TRBJ2-5): NAGVMQNPRHLVRRRGQEARLRCSPMKGHSHVYWYRQLPEEGLKFMVYLQKENIIDESGMPKERFSAEFPKEGPSILRIQQVVRGDSAAYFCASSPSGHPGETQYFGPGTRLLVL.

J is TRBJ1-1 and V is TRBV27; possible D gene TRBD1, 5 bases. The CDR3 contains 14 residues. Trimming pared 2 bases from V and 4 bases from J, leaving 11 bases between. From germline, CDR1 is MNHEY and CDR2 SMNVEV (reference sequence). CDR3 loop: CASSLRGDRTEAFF. In DNA form, the CDR3 reads TGTGCCAGCAGTTTAAGAGGGGATCGCACTGAAGCTTTCTTT.

The table lists this clonotype with a few counts. CDR3 DNA sequence: TGTGCCAGCAGTGAAAACGAGATAGCGGGGTACAATGAGCAGTTCTTC. Translating gives CASSENEIAGYNEQFF. The chain couples TRBV6-4 to TRBJ2-1; TRBD2 agrees at 8 bases. The trim removed 3 bases at V and 4 bases at J, leaving 8 bases unmatched. The CDR3 sequence is 16 residues long. Germline V gene lookup returns CDR1 MRHNA and CDR2 SNTAGT.

This clonotype came up many times. The chain combines TRBV20-1 with TRBJ2-1; D remains ambiguous. Deletions cut 0 bases from V and 6 bases from J, with 15 bases between. CDR3 length: 15 amino acids. Germline V lookup: CDR1 DFQATT, CDR2 SNEGSKA (reference sequence). The CDR3 nucleotides read TGCAGTGCTAGAGATAACTACCTACAAACCAATGAGCAGTTCTTC. Protein: CSARDNYLQTNEQFF.

The sample holds a few counts of this clonotype. The chain joins TRBV6-5 to TRBJ2-7, with unresolved D. This CDR3 region has 13 residues. Trimming stripped 8 bases from V and 2 bases from J, with 13 bases between. CDR1 and CDR2 (germline): MNHEY, SVGAGI. The CDR3 is CASGRAEAYEQYF. The CDR3 DNA is TGTGCCAGCGGACGGGCAGAGGCCTACGAGCAGTACTTC.